The 20 T cell receptor beta chains reported below all come from one sample, sequenced in a study of shared clonotypes between healthy human individuals. Measured with immunoSEQ multiplex PCR; TCRdb has only the in-frame clones, and not every one. In the table there are millions of clones, roughly 93% of which are singletons. Sequenced input: naive CD4+ T cells from PBMCs. The subset denotes: CD45RA+ positively selected. The receptors come from a man aged 18 to 35 in good health. Some clones in this sample may be carry-over from other donors' samples.

This chain joins TRBV15 and TRBJ2-1; maybe TRBD2 (7 bases). Trimming removed 3 bases at V and 6 bases at J, with 15 bases between. This CDR3 is 15 amino acids long. The germline CDR1 and CDR2 sequences are LNHNV and YYDKDF (reference sequence). CDR3: CATSSGGRGSNEQFF. CDR3 nucleotide sequence: TGTGCCACCAGCAGCGGGGGGCGGGGGAGCAATGAGCAGTTCTTC. The whole variable domain, filled in from reference TRBV15 and TRBJ2-1, reads DAMVIQNPRYQVTQFGKPVTLSCSQTLNHNVMYWYQQKSSQAPKLLFHYYDKDFNNEADTPDNFQSRRPNTSFCFLDIRSPGLGDTAMYLCATSSGGRGSNEQFFGPGTRLTVL.

V and J are TRBV5-1 and TRBJ2-1; D gene uncertain. The germline V gene encodes CDR1 SGHRS and CDR2 YFSETQ. The CDR3 extends over 14 amino acids. Trimming removed 0 bases at V and 2 bases at J, with 6 bases between. The CDR3 nucleotides are TGCGCCAGCAGCTTGGTCTATCCCTACAATGAGCAGTTCTTC. Translating gives CASSLVYPYNEQFF.

The rearrangement joins TRBV19 to TRBJ1-2; weak D call: TRBD1 (6 bases). This CDR3 has 11 amino acids. Germline CDR1 is LNHDA and CDR2 is SQIVND (reference sequence). Between the trimmed V and J ends, which lost 6 bases and 9 bases, there was a span of 11 bases. The CDR3 protein is CASSGGLRYTF. CDR3 sequence (DNA): TGTGCCAGTAGCGGGGGGCTGCGCTACACCTTC.

The V and J genes are TRBV4-2 and TRBJ1-5; D remains unclear. Per germline, CDR1 LGHNA and CDR2 YNFKEQ. V was trimmed by 6 bases and J by 0 bases, leaving 12 bases between them. The CDR3 is 15 residues long. CDR3 residues: CASSKEVTSNQPQHF. CDR3 DNA sequence: TGTGCCAGCAGTAAAGAAGTGACTAGCAATCAGCCCCAGCATTTT.

This clone was seen more than once but under ten times. This sample also contains other DNA sequences that code for the same CDR3. J is TRBJ1-1 and V is TRBV5-1; weak D call: TRBD1 (6 bases). The V gene lost 2 bases and the J gene lost 0 bases, with 8 bases spanning the gap. This CDR3 has 14 residues. The V gene's germline CDR1 is SGHRS and CDR2 YFSETQ. CDR3 DNA sequence: TGCGCCAGCAGCTTTCAGGGGATGAACACTGAAGCTTTCTTT. Translated: CASSFQGMNTEAFF.

This chain joins TRBV7-9 and TRBJ2-5, with 12 bases that match TRBD2. The germline V gene has CDR1 SEHNR and CDR2 FQNEAQ (reference sequence). The CDR3 contains 16 residues. V lost 5 bases, J lost 4 bases, and 8 bases stayed unmatched. The CDR3 here is CASSPWTSGNRETQYF. The CDR3 DNA sequence: TGTGCCAGCAGCCCGTGGACTAGCGGGAATCGAGAGACCCAGTACTTC.

The chain carries TRBV6-1 and TRBJ2-7; TRBD1 might be the D (6 bases). Between the trimmed V and J ends, which lost 1 base and 3 bases, there was a span of 10 bases. This CDR3 is 14 amino acids long. Germline V gene sequence: CDR1 MNHNS, CDR2 SASEGT. This chain's CDR3 is CASSEGGQIYEQYF. CDR3 DNA sequence: TGTGCCAGCAGTGAAGGGGGACAAATCTACGAGCAGTACTTC.

This chain connects TRBV19 to TRBJ1-1; D ambiguous. Trimming cost V 6 bases and J 7 bases, with 18 bases left between them. Germline V gene sequence: CDR1 LNHDA, CDR2 SQIVND (reference sequence). The CDR3 has 14 residues. CDR3 nucleotides: TGTGCCAGTAGCCACGAACTCAGAGGCAGTGAAGCTTTCTTT. Its translation is CASSHELRGSEAFF.

The chain has TRBV10-1 and TRBJ2-2, with 9 bases fitting TRBD2. CDR3 size: 15 residues. Germline CDR1 is WNHNN and CDR2 is SYGVQD (reference sequence). J was trimmed by 7 bases and V by 1 base; bases with no gene match: 4. The CDR3 DNA reads TGCGCCAGCAGTGAGTTAGCGGGAGTTGGCGGGGAGCTGTTTTTT. It translates to CASSELAGVGGELFF.

V and J are TRBV5-6 and TRBJ2-1; no clear D gene. The CDR3 extends over 12 amino acids. The V end was cut by 0 bases, the J end by 8 bases, with 6 bases between. Germline V gene sequence: CDR1 SGHDT, CDR2 YYEEEE. CDR3 coding DNA: TGTGCCAGCAGCTTGGCCCACGATGAGCAGTTCTTC. This sequence encodes CASSLAHDEQFF.

V usage is TRBV4-1 and J usage is TRBJ1-1; TRBD1 aligns across 7 bases. The CDR3 extends over 17 amino acids. The V gene end was trimmed by 1 base and the J gene end by 0 bases; junction bases not matched to a gene: 8. CDR1 is MGHRA and CDR2 is YSYEKL in the germline V gene. The DNA for the CDR3 is TGCGCCAGCAGCCAAGTCTCCCAGGGGGTTTTGAACACTGAAGCTTTCTTT. Its protein is CASSQVSQGVLNTEAFF.

This clone has only one observation. The chain has TRBV6-1 and TRBJ1-1; 7 bases line up with TRBD1. This CDR3 has 14 amino acids. The germline CDR1 and CDR2 sequences are MNHNS and SASEGT. Unmatched junction bases numbered 4, after V lost 6 bases and J lost 0 bases. The CDR3, as DNA: TGTGCCAGCAGGGGGGACAGTTTGAACACTGAAGCTTTCTTT. Translation: CASRGDSLNTEAFF.

The chain combines TRBV9 with TRBJ2-7; D may match TRBD1 or TRBD2 (5 bases each). Germline values: CDR1 SGDLS, CDR2 YYNGEE. V lost 4 bases and J 7 bases, leaving 15 bases between the germline ends. The CDR3 contains 13 residues. The CDR3 nucleotides are TGTGCCAGCAGCAGGGGTATTCCGGGGGAGCAGTACTTC. It specifies CASSRGIPGEQYF.

The gene calls are TRBV30 and TRBJ1-5, with D unresolved. CDR1 is GTSNPN, CDR2 SVGIG, per germline (reference sequence). V lost 0 bases and J 4 bases, leaving 10 bases between the germline ends. CDR3 length equals 14 residues. Here the CDR3 DNA reads TGTGCCTGGAGTGTACCTGGGAGTAATCAGCCCCAGCATTTT. This gives the protein CAWSVPGSNQPQHF.

J is TRBJ2-2 and V is TRBV28; no clear D gene. CDR3 length: 16 residues. V was cut by 2 bases and J by 0 bases, with 10 bases left in between. Germline V lookup: CDR1 MDHEN, CDR2 SYDVKM. In nucleotides, the CDR3 is TGTGCCAGCAGTTTAAGTCCCCGCGCGAACACCGGGGAGCTGTTTTTT. This sequence encodes CASSLSPRANTGELFF.

This clone occurred once. The rearrangement joins TRBV5-1 to TRBJ2-7; TRBD2 might be the D (5 bases). CDR3 length: 14 residues. Germline V gives CDR1 SGHRS, CDR2 YFSETQ. V lost 5 bases and J 2 bases, leaving 14 bases between the germline ends. This chain's CDR3 is CASRLSPGTYEQYF. CDR3 nucleotides: TGCGCCAGCAGATTATCTCCGGGGACCTACGAGCAGTACTTC.

This chain connects TRBV2 to TRBJ2-7; 8 nucleotides agree with TRBD1. CDR1 SNHLY and CDR2 FYNNEI come from the germline V gene. J lost 4 bases, V lost 1 base, and 12 bases had no gene match. CDR3 length equals 17 residues. CDR3 protein: CASSEEQPTGEGYEQYF. CDR3 DNA: TGTGCCAGCAGTGAAGAGCAGCCGACAGGGGAAGGGTACGAGCAGTACTTC.

This clone was seen just once. This CDR3 is CASSEARGTGYQPQHF. The CDR3 nucleotides are TGTGCCAGCAGTGAAGCGCGAGGGACAGGGTATCAGCCCCAGCATTTT. The rearrangement uses TRBV2 and TRBJ1-5, with 9 bases that match TRBD1. Germline assignment: CDR1 SNHLY and CDR2 FYNNEI. The CDR3 spans 16 residues. V was clipped by 0 bases and J by 5 bases; unmatched bases: 5.

The V gene is TRBV6-1, the J gene TRBJ2-3; D is tentatively TRBD1 or TRBD2 (5 bases each). Germline lookup yields CDR1 MNHNS and CDR2 SASEGT. V was clipped by 7 bases and J by 2 bases, with 13 bases between them. The CDR3 consists of 14 residues. CDR3 sequence reads: CASTGRVLTDTQYF. The DNA of the CDR3 is TGTGCCAGCACGGGGCGGGTCCTCACAGATACGCAGTATTTT.

The rearrangement joins TRBV7-2 to TRBJ2-7; TRBD2 aligns across 11 bases. Germline-derived CDR1 and CDR2 are SGHTA and FQGNSA. Trimming took 2 bases from V and 0 from J; bases not matched to a gene: 3. CDR3 length equals 16 residues. The CDR3 DNA follows: TGTGCCAGCAGCTTAATGGGGACTAGCGGCTCCTACGAGCAGTACTTC. As protein: CASSLMGTSGSYEQYF. Combining the CDR3 with reference TRBV7-2 and TRBJ2-7 gives the whole variable domain GAGVSQSPSNKVTEKGKDVELRCDPISGHTALYWYRQSLGQGLEFLIYFQGNSAPDKSGLPSDRFSAERTGGSVSTLTIQRTQQEDSAVYLCASSLMGTSGSYEQYFGPGTRLTVT.